Sequencing of this TCR beta chain was carried out in a study of CD8 T cells in Susac syndrome. The authors reverse transcribed about 0.5 to 1 ug RNA with random hexamers. TCRdb analysed the immunoSEQ multiplex PCR reads with MiXCR anew, one entry per CDR3 protein. The table has 150,000 to 200,000 distinct CDR3 sequences, 85% to 95% seen once; the top ten hold roughly 0.096%. Negative isolation yielded CD4+ and CD8+ T cells, and FACS enriched TEMRA cells. Germline CDR1 reads SNHLY; CDR2 reads FYNNEI. The CDR3 length is 14 residues. V dropped 8 bases and J dropped 1 base, with 14 bases sitting between them.

This receptor was obtained from a human donor in good health. The chain combines TRBV2 with TRBJ2-5; weak D call: TRBD1 (7 bases). Material for sequencing was CD4+ T cells from PBMCs. The CDR3 protein is CASGPRDSQETQYF. CDR3 bases: TGTGCCAGCGGCCCGCGGGACAGCCAAGAGACCCAGTACTTC.